The T cell receptor (beta chain) under discussion was sequenced for a study of CD8+CD57+ T cells in acquired aplastic anemia. About the study: Sorted CD4+ and CD8+ cells yielded roughly 3.5 ug of DNA on average. Healthy donors yielded some 9.9 million CD4+ cell reads on average.

Study results and caveats: The study found no significant CD8+ Simpson's diversity difference between patients and controls. Patients and controls turned out to have roughly 31 CD8+ CDR3 sequences in common.

The CDR3 spans 14 residues. Per germline, CDR1 SGHTA and CDR2 FQGTGA. The trim removed 5 bases at V and 2 bases at J, leaving 5 bases unmatched. In this sample, this clonotype turned up many times. The antigen is not known. CDR3 and TCR beta VDJ profiling relied on genomic DNA as the template. TCRdb re-derived calls from the reads in MiXCR, one entry per CDR3 protein. This table holds about 220,000 distinct CDR3 sequences, 34% found once. This sequence originates from a human donor in good health, serving as a control. The chain links TRBV7-3 to TRBJ1-1, with 7 bases identical to TRBD1. The sample taken for sequencing was sorted CD4+, CD8+, or CD8+CD57+ T cells (not recorded which) from PBMCs. The CDR3 sequence is CASSPRDSNTEAFF. CDR3 in DNA: TGTGCCAGCAGCCCCCGGGACAGTAACACTGAAGCTTTCTTT. The full variable domain, in which reference TRBV7-3 and TRBJ1-1 provide the parts outside the CDR3, is GAGVSQTPSNKVTEKGKYVELRCDPISGHTALYWYRQSLGQGPEFLIYFQGTGAADDSGLPNDRFFAVRPEGSVSTLKIQRTERGDSAVYLCASSPRDSNTEAFFGQGTRLTVV.